The 2 T cell receptor beta chains in this list originate from one sample, sequenced in a study of T cell responses to AZD1222 COVID-19 vaccine. Sequencing was performed with immunoSEQ multiplex PCR; in TCRdb, only in-frame clones are kept and a portion is missing. The sample contains some 110,000 clones, roughly 80% of which appear only once. The source material was peripheral blood, sampled on day 0 of AZD1222 vaccination. The receptors come from an adult in good health.

This clone was observed once. The J gene is TRBJ2-2, the V gene TRBV24-1, with D hard to call. Deletions cut 9 bases from V and 5 bases from J, with 9 bases between. The germline V gene has CDR1 KGHDR and CDR2 SFDVKD. The length of the CDR3 is 12 residues. CDR3 sequence (DNA): TGTGCCACCCATGGGAATACCGGGGAGCTGTTTTTT. Its translation: CATHGNTGELFF.

This clone was found once. The V call is TRBV18, the J call TRBJ2-1; D uncertain. V shed 10 bases and J shed 5 bases, with 15 bases lying between them. This CDR3 comprises 13 residues. Looked up from germline, CDR1 is KGHSH and CDR2 is LQKENI. CDR3 sequence (DNA): TGTGCCACCTCCCCTCCGCAGCACAATGAGCAGTTCTTC. Protein: CATSPPQHNEQFF.